These 13 T cell receptor beta chains came from one sample sequenced in a study of glioma-infiltrating T cells. The iRepertoire nested amplicon-rescue multiplex PCR amplified TCR alpha and beta CDR3s from RNA. TCRdb re-called the multiplex PCR reads with MiXCR, one entry per CDR3 protein. The sample contains about 180,000 distinct CDR3 sequences, over 40% of which appear only once. Sequencing was performed on glioma tissue, nonneoplastic brain tissue, or PBMCs (not recorded which). The receptors here all came from a human donor with low-grade glioma or glioblastoma, undergoing nonglioma brain surgery, or in good health (not recorded which).

This clonotype came up many times. The V gene is TRBV20-1, the J gene TRBJ2-7; D tentatively fits TRBD1 or TRBD2 (5 bases each). V lost 6 bases and J 2 bases, leaving 11 bases between the germline ends. Germline CDR1 is DFQATT and CDR2 is SNEGSKA (reference sequence). This CDR3 is built from 12 residues. The CDR3 spells CSAGTRTYEQYF. In DNA, the CDR3 is TGCAGTGCCGGGACCAGAACCTACGAGCAGTACTTC.

In its sample, this clonotype was seen a few times. The rearrangement uses TRBV6-2 or TRBV6-3 and TRBJ2-6, with TRBD2 matching over 8 bases. Germline-derived CDR1 and CDR2 are MNHEY and SVGEGT. The CDR3 runs 18 residues. V was clipped by 6 bases and J by 4 bases; unmatched bases: 14. The CDR3, as DNA: TGTGCCAGCAGCCTTAGACTAGCGTCTTTTGGCGGGGCCAACGTCCTGACTTTC. As protein: CASSLRLASFGGANVLTF.

This clonotype occurred many times. The chain couples TRBV28 to TRBJ2-5; 9 bases match TRBD1. This CDR3 spans 14 amino acids. The junction had 4 bases not matched to a gene; V was cut back by 2 bases and J by 6 bases. CDR1 is MDHEN and CDR2 is SYDVKM in the germline V gene. As DNA, the CDR3 is TGTGCCAGCAGTTTAGAACAGGGGGCGAAGACCCAGTACTTC. Translating gives CASSLEQGAKTQYF.

The CDR3 region has the DNA TGTGCCAGCAGCCAAGTAGTAGGGGGCTATACCGGGGAGCTGTTTTTT. Translating gives CASSQVVGGYTGELFF. The chain links TRBV3-1 to TRBJ2-2, with 7 nucleotides matching TRBD1. Germline CDR1 is LGHDT and CDR2 is YNNKEL (reference sequence). V lost 1 base, J lost 5 bases, and 7 bases stayed unmatched. The CDR3 loop spans 16 amino acids.

CDR3 sequence (DNA): TGCGCCAGCAGCCAAGGTTCAGCGAACACCGGGGAGCTGTTTTTT. Translation: CASSQGSANTGELFF. The chain carries TRBV4-1 and TRBJ2-2, with no clear D. V gave up 1 base and J gave up 0 bases, with 6 bases separating them. This CDR3 is built from 15 residues. CDR1 and CDR2 from the germline V gene are MGHRA and YSYEKL.

This clonotype was detected ten times or more. CDR3: CASSSTGTGEQETQYF. DNA of the CDR3: TGTGCCAGCAGTTCCACCGGGACAGGGGAACAAGAGACCCAGTACTTC. The V call is TRBV28, the J call TRBJ2-5, with 10 nucleotides matching TRBD1. Trimming took 4 bases from V and 2 from J; bases not matched to a gene: 7. The CDR3 runs 16 residues. Germline V gene data show CDR1 as MDHEN and CDR2 as SYDVKM.

Worth noting for this clonotype: One end of the junction does not line up with germline, which may come from a read error. The chain uses TRBV7-8 and TRBJ2-3, with D unresolved. Germline V gene sequence: CDR1 SGHVS, CDR2 FQNEAQ. The CDR3 covers 16 residues. The CDR3 DNA reads TGCGCCAGCAGCTTTTTGGCACCAAATGGCCCAGATACGCAGTATTTT. This sequence encodes CASSFLAPNGPDTQYF.

About this clonotype: It may be a read error: a sequence one base away is much more abundant. The missing conserved phenylalanine or tryptophan at the end of this CDR3 makes a read error likely. The chain joins TRBV7-9 to TRBJ2-1, with TRBD2 matching 8 bases. The CDR3 extends over 16 amino acids. The ends lost 1 base at V and 8 bases at J; junction bases unmatched: 10. The germline CDR1 and CDR2 sequences are SEHNR and FQNEAQ (reference sequence). CDR3 sequence (DNA): TGTGCCAGCAGCTTAGTCCGTAGGACTAGCTCCCATGAGCAGTTCCTC. Translating gives CASSLVRRTSSHEQFL.

The chain couples TRBV4-1 to TRBJ2-5; the D is unclear. The CDR3 consists of 13 residues. V shed 2 bases and J shed 2 bases, with 6 bases lying between them. Germline V gene data show CDR1 as MGHRA and CDR2 as YSYEKL. Written as DNA, the CDR3 is TGCGCCAGCAGCCAATGGCGGCAAGAGACCCAGTACTTC. Its protein product is CASSQWRQETQYF.

As to this clonotype: A much bigger clone sits one base away, suggesting this may be a read error. The chain combines TRBV27 with TRBJ2-3; 10 bases match TRBD2. V shed 5 bases, J shed 2 bases, and the junction held 10 bases outside the gene matches. This CDR3 has 17 amino acids. Per germline, CDR1 MNHEY and CDR2 SMNVEV (reference sequence). The CDR3 loop reads CASSTTGLACYTDTQYF. The CDR3 DNA is TGTGCCAGCAGTACGACGGGACTAGCGTGCTACACAGATACGCAGTATTTT.

Only a few counts were recorded for this clonotype. J is TRBJ1-1 and V is TRBV7-2; possible D gene TRBD1, 6 bases. The germline V gene has CDR1 SGHTA and CDR2 FQGNSA. The CDR3 contains 18 residues. Trimming removed 3 bases at V and 3 bases at J, with 23 bases between. This CDR3 reads CASSFMIRGARVYTEAFF. DNA for the CDR3: TGTGCCAGCAGCTTTATGATACGGGGGGCTAGAGTTTACACTGAAGCTTTCTTT.

This clonotype came up a few times. V usage is TRBV4-2 and J usage is TRBJ1-1, with a possible D match to TRBD1 (6 bases). From germline, CDR1 is LGHNA and CDR2 YNFKEQ. The CDR3 has 15 residues. Trimming cost V 0 bases and J 4 bases, with 12 bases left between them. The CDR3 region has the DNA TGTGCCAGCAGCCAAGATCCCAGGGGCATCACTGAAGCTTTCTTT. This gives the protein CASSQDPRGITEAFF.

This clonotype was picked up many times. This chain connects TRBV7-9 to TRBJ2-3; D call uncertain. With 5 bases removed from V and 0 bases from J, the gap between germline ends came to 9 bases. The CDR3 runs 14 residues. Germline V gene data show CDR1 as SEHNR and CDR2 as FQNEAQ (reference sequence). The CDR3 bases are TGTGCCAGCAGCCGCAGCAGTAGCACAGATACGCAGTATTTT. Its translation: CASSRSSSTDTQYF.